This T cell receptor (beta chain) derives from a study of OX40 agonist ivuxolimab in advanced cancers. CDR3 length: 12 amino acids. CDR1 is LNHDA, CDR2 SQIVND, per germline (reference sequence). The V end was cut by 7 bases, the J end by 4 bases, with 10 bases between. Measured with immunoSEQ multiplex PCR; TCRdb has only the in-frame clones, and not every one. The table includes 72,000 or so clones, about nine tenths detected once. The sample here was CD4+ or CD8+ T cells sorted from blood, taken in a trial of the OX40 agonist ivuxolimab. The receptor was derived from an adult with an advanced solid tumor such as melanoma, head and neck, liver or kidney cancer. This chain links TRBV19 with TRBJ2-5; D is undetermined. As DNA, the CDR3 is TGTGCCAGTATTGGGGATGGAGAGACCCAGTACTTC. This codes for CASIGDGETQYF. Full variable domain (outside the CDR3, taken from reference TRBV19 and TRBJ2-5): DGGITQSPKYLFRKEGQNVTLSCEQNLNHDAMYWYRQDPGQGLRLIYYSQIVNDFQKGDIAEGYSVSREKKESFPLTVTSAQKNPTAFYLCASIGDGETQYFGPGTRLLVL.